The rows below give T cell receptor beta chains drawn from one sample of a study of cytomegalovirus exposure and HLA in healthy donors. The method was immunoSEQ multiplex PCR; TCRdb's version includes in-frame clones alone and lacks a portion of them. The sample shows about 96,000 clones, roughly 74% of them seen only once. The sequencing sample was made of PBMCs. The receptor source for this set is a female donor in good health and CMV-seropositive. The CDR3 runs from the conserved cysteine through the conserved F or W. The D gene is left open where the match is weak. Some rows have no size entry. The others give once, few or many, or a class for an expanded clone.

.,TRBV10-3,.,TRBJ2-5,TGTGCCATCAGTGACCCCGGCCTCAGGGGCCAAGAGACCCAGTACTTC,CAISDPGLRGQETQYF
TRBD1,TRBV15,.,TRBJ1-4,TGTGCCACCAGCAGAGGGGACAGGCCCGAAAAACTGTTTTTT,CATSRGDRPEKLFF
.,TRBV5-4,.,TRBJ1-2,TGTGCCAGCAGCCAAAGGGAGGGCCCTAACTATGGCTACACCTTC,CASSQREGPNYGYTF
.,TRBV6-6,few,TRBJ1-2,TGTGCCAGCAAACCCCCGGGGGGCGCGTATGGCTACACCTTC,CASKPPGGAYGYTF
.,TRBV29-1,.,TRBJ1-1,TGCAGCGCCACACAGAGCTACACTGAAGCTTTCTTT,CSATQSYTEAFF
TRBD1,TRBV30,.,TRBJ1-5,TGTGCCTGGAGTGTAGACAGGGGGAATCGAGGCAATCAGCCCCAGCATTTT,CAWSVDRGNRGNQPQHF
.,TRBV20-1,.,TRBJ2-2,TGCAGCGCCCAGGTGGCCGGGGAGCTGTTTTTT,CSAQVAGELFF
TRBD1,TRBV4-3,.,TRBJ1-1,TGCGCCAGCAGCCAAGATCAGGGGGCTAACACTGAAGCTTTCTTT,CASSQDQGANTEAFF
TRBD1,TRBV6-1,.,TRBJ1-2,TGTGCCAGCAGGACAGGGGATGGCTACACCTTC,CASRTGDGYTF
.,TRBV4-2,.,TRBJ2-1,TGTGCCAGCAGCCAGGGGCTAGTAATCTCATCCTACAATGAGCAGTTCTTC,CASSQGLVISSYNEQFF
.,TRBV7-3,.,TRBJ2-1,TGTGCCAGCAGCCCCTTCAAGGACAGTAACAATGAGCAGTTCTTC,CASSPFKDSNNEQFF
.,TRBV7-2,.,TRBJ2-7,TGTGCCAGCAGAGCACTGGGGGCGACCTACGAGCAGTACTTC,CASRALGATYEQYF
.,TRBV20-1,.,TRBJ2-1,TGCAGTGGACTAGTTAGATATGAGCAGTTCTTC,CSGLVRYEQFF
TRBD2,TRBV6-4,.,TRBJ2-1,TGTGCCAGCAGTGACTCAGGACTAGCAGACTACAATGAGCAGTTCTTC,CASSDSGLADYNEQFF
TRBD1,TRBV19,.,TRBJ1-6,TGTGCCAGCACTGGGACAGGGGGTTACTATAATTCACCCCTCCACTTT,CASTGTGGYYNSPLHF
TRBD2,TRBV27,.,TRBJ2-1,TGTGCCAGCAAACTAGCGGGTGACGATGAGCAGTTCTTC,CASKLAGDDEQFF
.,TRBV28,once,TRBJ2-3,TGTGCCAGCAGGCTGGGACTCACAGATACGCAGTATTTT,CASRLGLTDTQYF
TRBD2,TRBV4-2,.,TRBJ2-7,TGTGCCAGCAGCCAAGTTTTGGAGCGGGAGGGTCGGGAGCAGTACTTC,CASSQVLEREGREQYF
.,TRBV4-1,.,TRBJ2-7,TGCGCCAGCAGCCAAGAGGTTCCAGCGGTCCGCCAAGAGCAGTACTTC,CASSQEVPAVRQEQYF
TRBD1,TRBV29-1,.,TRBJ2-7,TGCAGCGTTGGGGACAGGGTCGAGCAGTACTTC,CSVGDRVEQYF
TRBD2,TRBV5-1,.,TRBJ2-3,TGCGCCAGCAGCTCGACTAGCGGGGGTAGCACAGATACGCAGTATTTT,CASSSTSGGSTDTQYF
TRBD1,TRBV29-1,.,TRBJ2-3,TGCAGCGCGGACAGGGGGAGAGATACGCAGTATTTT,CSADRGRDTQYF
TRBD1,TRBV5-6,.,TRBJ1-5,TGTGCCAGCAGCTCCGGGACAGGGGCGGCCTCTGGGCCCCAGCATTTT,CASSSGTGAASGPQHF
TRBD2,TRBV18,.,TRBJ2-5,TGTGCCAGCTCACCGACCCTAGCGGAAGAGACCCAGTACTTC,CASSPTLAEETQYF
.,TRBV7-9,.,TRBJ1-2,TGTGCCAGCAGCTCCCAGGGGCAAGGCTACACCTTC,CASSSQGQGYTF
.,TRBV7-2,.,TRBJ2-7,TGTGCCAGCAGCTTAGCAGACTCCTCCTACGAGCAGTACTTC,CASSLADSSYEQYF
TRBD1,TRBV6-6,.,TRBJ2-7,TGTGCCAGCAGTTCACCCGGGACAGGGGGCGACGAGCAGTACTTC,CASSSPGTGGDEQYF